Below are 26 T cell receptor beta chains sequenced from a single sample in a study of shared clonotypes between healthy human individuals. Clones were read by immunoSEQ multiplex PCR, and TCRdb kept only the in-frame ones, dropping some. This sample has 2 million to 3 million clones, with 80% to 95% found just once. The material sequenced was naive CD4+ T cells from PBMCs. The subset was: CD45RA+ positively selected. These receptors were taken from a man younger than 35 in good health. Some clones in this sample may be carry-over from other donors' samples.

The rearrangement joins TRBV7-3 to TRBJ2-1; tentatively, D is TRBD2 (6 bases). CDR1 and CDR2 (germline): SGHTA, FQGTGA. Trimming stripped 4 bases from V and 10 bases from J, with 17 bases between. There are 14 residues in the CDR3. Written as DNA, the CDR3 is TGTGCCAGCAGCTCCGCCGGGACTCATGAAGAGCAGTTCTTC. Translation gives CASSSAGTHEEQFF.

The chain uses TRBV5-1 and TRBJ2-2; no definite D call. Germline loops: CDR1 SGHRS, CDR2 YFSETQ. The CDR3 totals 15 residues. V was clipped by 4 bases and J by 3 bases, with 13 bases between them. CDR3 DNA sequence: TGCGCCAGCAGCGCCTCCGCGAGATACACCGGGGAGCTGTTTTTT. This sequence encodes CASSASARYTGELFF.

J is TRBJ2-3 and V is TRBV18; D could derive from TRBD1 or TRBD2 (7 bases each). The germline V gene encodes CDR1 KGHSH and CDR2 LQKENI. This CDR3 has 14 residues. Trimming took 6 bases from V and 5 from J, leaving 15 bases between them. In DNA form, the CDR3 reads TGTGCCAGCTCGTCAGGGGGGGCCGGAGATACGCAGTATTTT. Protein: CASSSGGAGDTQYF.

The CDR3 loop reads CASSSIGVSYEQYF. The DNA for the CDR3 is TGTGCCAGCAGCTCAATCGGGGTTTCCTACGAGCAGTACTTC. This sequence joins TRBV7-6 and TRBJ2-7, with D perhaps TRBD2 (5 bases). V gave up 4 bases and J gave up 1 base, with 11 bases separating them. CDR3 length: 14 residues. The germline CDR1 and CDR2 sequences are SGHVS and FNYEAQ.

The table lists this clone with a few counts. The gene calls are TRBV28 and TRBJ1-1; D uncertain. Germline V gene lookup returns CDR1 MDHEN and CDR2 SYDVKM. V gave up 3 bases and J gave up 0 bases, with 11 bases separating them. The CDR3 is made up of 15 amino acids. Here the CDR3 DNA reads TGTGCCAGCAGTTTTTCCCCGGTCATGAACACTGAAGCTTTCTTT. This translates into CASSFSPVMNTEAFF.

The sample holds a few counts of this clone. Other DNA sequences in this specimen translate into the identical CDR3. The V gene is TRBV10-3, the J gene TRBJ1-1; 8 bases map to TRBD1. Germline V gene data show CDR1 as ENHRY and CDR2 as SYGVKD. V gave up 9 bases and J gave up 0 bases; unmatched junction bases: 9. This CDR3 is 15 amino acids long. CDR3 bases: TGTGCCATTTCGGACAGGGACGGTATGAACACTGAAGCTTTCTTT. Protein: CAISDRDGMNTEAFF.

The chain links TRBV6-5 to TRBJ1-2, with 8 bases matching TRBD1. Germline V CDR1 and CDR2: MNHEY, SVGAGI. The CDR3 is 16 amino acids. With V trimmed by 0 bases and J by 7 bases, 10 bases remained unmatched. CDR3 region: CASSYSWTGTVSGYTF. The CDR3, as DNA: TGTGCCAGCAGTTACTCCTGGACAGGGACGGTCTCTGGCTACACCTTC.

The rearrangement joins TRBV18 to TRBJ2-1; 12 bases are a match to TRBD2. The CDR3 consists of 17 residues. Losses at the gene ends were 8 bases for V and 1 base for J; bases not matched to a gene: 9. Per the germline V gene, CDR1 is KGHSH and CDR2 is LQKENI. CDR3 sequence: CASHLAGGLGSYNEQFF. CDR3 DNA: TGTGCCAGCCATCTAGCGGGAGGGCTGGGGTCCTACAATGAGCAGTTCTTC.

As DNA, the CDR3 is TGTGCCAGCAGTCCGCCAATTGGGGCTAGCGGGAGGGCCCGAGCCAAAAACATTCAGTACTTC. Amino acid sequence: CASSPPIGASGRARAKNIQYF. The genes are TRBV28 and TRBJ2-4; 12 bases match TRBD2. This CDR3 has 21 residues. Germline V gene lookup returns CDR1 MDHEN and CDR2 SYDVKM. Trimming cost V 5 bases and J 0 bases; bases outside gene matches: 17.

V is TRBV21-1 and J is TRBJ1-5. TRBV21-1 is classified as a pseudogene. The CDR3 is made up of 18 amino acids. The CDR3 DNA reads TGTGCCAGCAGCAAGGTACCCGGGACCCCAGTAGGCAATCAGCCCCAGCATTTT. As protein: CASSKVPGTPVGNQPQHF.

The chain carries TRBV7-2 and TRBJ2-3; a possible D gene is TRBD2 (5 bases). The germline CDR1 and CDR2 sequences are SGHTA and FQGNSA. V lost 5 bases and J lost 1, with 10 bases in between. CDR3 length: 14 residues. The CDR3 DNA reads TGTGCCAGCAGCGCCATGAGGGGCACAGATACGCAGTATTTT. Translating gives CASSAMRGTDTQYF.

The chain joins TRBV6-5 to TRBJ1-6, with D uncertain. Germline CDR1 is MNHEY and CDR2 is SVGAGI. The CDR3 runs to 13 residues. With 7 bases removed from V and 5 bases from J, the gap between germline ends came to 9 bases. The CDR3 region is CASTRNHNSPLHF. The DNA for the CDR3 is TGTGCCAGCACCCGGAACCATAATTCACCCCTCCACTTT.

CDR3 region: CASSGGDRWYQETQYF. The CDR3 nucleotides are TGTGCCAGCAGTGGAGGAGACAGGTGGTACCAAGAGACCCAGTACTTC. This chain uses TRBV6-1 with TRBJ2-5, with D possibly matching TRBD1 (6 bases). Trimming left V 4 bases short and J 0 bases short, with 15 bases between. The CDR3 sequence is 16 residues long. Looked up from germline, CDR1 is MNHNS and CDR2 is SASEGT.

The CDR3 nucleotides are TGTGCCAGTAGCCGCGGACAGGTCAATCAGCCCCAGCATTTT. It specifies CASSRGQVNQPQHF. The chain employs TRBV19 and TRBJ1-5; TRBD1 matches at 7 bases. The J segment lost 3 bases and the V segment lost 6 bases, leaving 5 bases of the junction unmatched. The CDR3 totals 14 residues. CDR1 and CDR2 (germline): LNHDA, SQIVND (reference sequence). The full variable domain, completed using reference TRBV19 and TRBJ1-5, is DGGITQSPKYLFRKEGQNVTLSCEQNLNHDAMYWYRQDPGQGLRLIYYSQIVNDFQKGDIAEGYSVSREKKESFPLTVTSAQKNPTAFYLCASSRGQVNQPQHFGDGTRLSIL.

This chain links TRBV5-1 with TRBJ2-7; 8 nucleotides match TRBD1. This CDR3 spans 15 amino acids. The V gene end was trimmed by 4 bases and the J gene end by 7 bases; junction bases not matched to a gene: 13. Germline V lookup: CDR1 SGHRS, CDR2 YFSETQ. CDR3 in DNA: TGCGCCAGCAGCCCCGCCGGGCAGGGGGCGAGGGAGCAGTACTTC. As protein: CASSPAGQGAREQYF.

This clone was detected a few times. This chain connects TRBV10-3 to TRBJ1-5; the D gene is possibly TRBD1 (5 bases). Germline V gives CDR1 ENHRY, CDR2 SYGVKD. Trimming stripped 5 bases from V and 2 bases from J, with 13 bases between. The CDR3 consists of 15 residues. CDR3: CAISTTERGNQPQHF. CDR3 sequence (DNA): TGTGCCATCAGTACGACAGAGAGGGGCAATCAGCCCCAGCATTTT.

As DNA, the CDR3 is TGCGCCAGCAGCCAAGGAGGGGCGAGCATTCAGTACTTC. Its translation: CASSQGGASIQYF. V is TRBV4-1 and J is TRBJ2-4; perhaps D is TRBD1 or TRBD2 (5 bases each). V was cut by 1 base and J by 9 bases, with 10 bases left in between. CDR3 length equals 13 residues. CDR1 and CDR2 from the germline V gene are MGHRA and YSYEKL.

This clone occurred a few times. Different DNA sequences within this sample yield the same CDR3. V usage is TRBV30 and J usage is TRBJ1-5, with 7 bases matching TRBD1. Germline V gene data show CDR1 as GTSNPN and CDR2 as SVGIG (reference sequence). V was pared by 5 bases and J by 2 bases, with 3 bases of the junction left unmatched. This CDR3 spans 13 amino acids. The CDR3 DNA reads TGTGCCTGGGGGGACAGAGGCAATCAGCCCCAGCATTTT. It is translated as CAWGDRGNQPQHF.

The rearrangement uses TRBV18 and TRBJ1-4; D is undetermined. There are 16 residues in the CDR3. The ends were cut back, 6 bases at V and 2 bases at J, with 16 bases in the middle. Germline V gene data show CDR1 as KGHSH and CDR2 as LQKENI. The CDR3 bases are TGTGCCAGCTCTCTGGGGATAAAACGGACTAATGAAAAACTGTTTTTT. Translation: CASSLGIKRTNEKLFF.

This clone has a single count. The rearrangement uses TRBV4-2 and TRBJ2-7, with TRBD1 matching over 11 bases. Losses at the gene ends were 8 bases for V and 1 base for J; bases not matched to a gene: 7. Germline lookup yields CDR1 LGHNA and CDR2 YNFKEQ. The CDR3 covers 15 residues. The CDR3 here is CASRSGTGGSYEQYF. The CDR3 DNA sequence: TGTGCCAGCCGCTCCGGGACAGGGGGGTCCTACGAGCAGTACTTC.

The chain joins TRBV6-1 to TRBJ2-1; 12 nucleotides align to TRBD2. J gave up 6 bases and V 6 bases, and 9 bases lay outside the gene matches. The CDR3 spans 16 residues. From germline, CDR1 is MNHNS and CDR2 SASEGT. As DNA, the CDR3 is TGTGCCAGCAGAGAAAGACCGGGACTAGCGGGCAATGAGCAGTTCTTC. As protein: CASRERPGLAGNEQFF.

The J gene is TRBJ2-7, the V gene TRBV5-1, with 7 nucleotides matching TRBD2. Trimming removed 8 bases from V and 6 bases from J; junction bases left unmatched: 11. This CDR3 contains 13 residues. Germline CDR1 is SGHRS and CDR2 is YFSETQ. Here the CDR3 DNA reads TGCGCCAGTGGGGACTTGACGGGGGGCGAGCAGTACTTC. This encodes CASGDLTGGEQYF.

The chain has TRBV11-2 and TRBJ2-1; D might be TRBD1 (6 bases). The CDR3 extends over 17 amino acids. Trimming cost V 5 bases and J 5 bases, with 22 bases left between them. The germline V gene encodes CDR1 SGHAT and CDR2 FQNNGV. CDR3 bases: TGTGCCAGCAGCCCCTCCCTCAAACAGGGCCTAAACAATGAGCAGTTCTTC. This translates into CASSPSLKQGLNNEQFF.

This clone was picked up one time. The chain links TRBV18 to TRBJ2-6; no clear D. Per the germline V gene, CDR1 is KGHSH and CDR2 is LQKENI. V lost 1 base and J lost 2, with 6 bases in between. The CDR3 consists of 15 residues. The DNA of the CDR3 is TGTGCCAGCTCACCACAGAGTCCTGGGGCCAACGTCCTGACTTTC. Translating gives CASSPQSPGANVLTF.

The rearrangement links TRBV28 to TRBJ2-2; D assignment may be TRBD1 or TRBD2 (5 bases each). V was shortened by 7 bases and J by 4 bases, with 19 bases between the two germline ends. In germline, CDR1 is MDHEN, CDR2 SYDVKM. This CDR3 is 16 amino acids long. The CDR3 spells CASNTPGLSSTGELFF. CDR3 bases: TGTGCCAGCAACACCCCGGGGCTTAGCTCCACCGGGGAGCTGTTTTTT.

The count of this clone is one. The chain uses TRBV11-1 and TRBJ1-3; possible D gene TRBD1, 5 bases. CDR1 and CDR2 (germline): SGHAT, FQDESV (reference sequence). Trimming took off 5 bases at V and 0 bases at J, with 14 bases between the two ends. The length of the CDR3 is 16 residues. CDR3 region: CASSPPGGYSGNTIYF. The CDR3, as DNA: TGTGCCAGCAGCCCTCCGGGGGGATACTCTGGAAACACCATATATTTT.